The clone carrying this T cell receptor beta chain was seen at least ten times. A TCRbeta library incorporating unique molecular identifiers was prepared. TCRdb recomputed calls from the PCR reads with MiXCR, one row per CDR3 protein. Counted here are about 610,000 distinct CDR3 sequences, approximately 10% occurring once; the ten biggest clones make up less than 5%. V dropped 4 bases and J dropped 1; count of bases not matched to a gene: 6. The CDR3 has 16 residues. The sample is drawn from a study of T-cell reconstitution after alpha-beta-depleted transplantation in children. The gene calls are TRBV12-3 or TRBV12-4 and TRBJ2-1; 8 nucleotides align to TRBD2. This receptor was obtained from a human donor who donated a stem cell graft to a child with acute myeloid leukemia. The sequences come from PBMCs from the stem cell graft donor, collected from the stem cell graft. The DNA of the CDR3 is TGTGCCAGCAGTTCCATTAGCGGGGCTTCCTACAATGAGCAGTTCTTC. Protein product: CASSSISGASYNEQFF.